Following are 14 T cell receptor beta chains from one sample sequenced in a study of graft-versus-host responses after intestinal transplantation (dated by TCRdb to about 2021). Read against the paper, the sample's time point label means: cells obtained before transplantation from donor or recipient. The library was prepared using the immunoSEQ multiplex PCR assay. TCRdb re-hosts the immuneACCESS table, in-frame sequences only. Its copies lack some clones; in the studies checked, an unresolved V gene accounts for under half of them, and the cause for the rest is not known. The sample profile shows around 90,000 clones; 94% of them were found once. Roughly 0.18% of the sample is in the top ten clones. For these TCRs, the target antigens are not known. This material consisted of unstimulated CD4+ T cells sorted from spleen or lymph node cells, taken before transplant. The receptors were sampled from a human donor who was the organ donor for an intestinal transplant.

CDR3 protein: CASSLWGGTQETQYF. CDR3 nucleotides: TGCGCCAGCAGCTTGTGGGGCGGGACCCAAGAGACCCAGTACTTC. The V gene is TRBV5-1, the J gene TRBJ2-5; D might be TRBD2 (6 bases). Germline CDR1 reads SGHRS; CDR2 reads YFSETQ. V lost 1 base, J lost 1 base, and 11 bases lay in between. The CDR3 loop spans 15 amino acids.

The chain employs TRBV5-1 and TRBJ2-7; the D call may be TRBD1 or TRBD2 (6 bases each). There are 15 residues in the CDR3. Germline V gives CDR1 SGHRS, CDR2 YFSETQ. Trimming shortened V by 0 bases and J by 2 bases, and 12 bases separated the two germline ends. For the CDR3, the DNA is TGCGCCAGCAGCTTGGACGGGGGCGCCCCCTACGAGCAGTACTTC. Translation gives CASSLDGGAPYEQYF. The full variable domain, with the rest looked up from reference TRBV5-1 and TRBJ2-7, is KAGVTQTPRYLIKTRGQQVTLSCSPISGHRSVSWYQQTPGQGLQFLFEYFSETQRNKGNFPGRFSGRQFSNSRSEMNVSTLELGDSALYLCASSLDGGAPYEQYFGPGTRLTVT.

This clone occurred a few times. This rearrangement joins TRBV27 to TRBJ1-6; D is perhaps TRBD1 (5 bases). The V end was cut by 5 bases, the J end by 6 bases, with 14 bases between. The germline gives CDR1 MNHEY, CDR2 SMNVEV (reference sequence). This CDR3 spans 15 amino acids. CDR3 region: CASSPLRGFNSPLHF. The CDR3, as DNA: TGTGCCAGCAGTCCTCTTCGGGGGTTTAATTCACCCCTCCACTTT.

This clone was observed a few times. The gene calls are TRBV27 and TRBJ1-2; the D gene is possibly TRBD1 (5 bases). CDR3 size: 15 residues. CDR1 MNHEY and CDR2 SMNVEV come from the germline V gene (reference sequence). The V gene lost 2 bases and the J gene lost 6 bases, with 16 bases spanning the gap. The CDR3: CASSLRGQGSHGYTF. CDR3 nucleotide sequence: TGTGCCAGCAGTTTAAGGGGCCAGGGATCGCATGGCTACACCTTC.

The genes are TRBV6-5 and TRBJ2-4; TRBD1 is a possible D gene (6 bases). V lost 4 bases and J lost 8, with 15 bases in between. The germline V gene has CDR1 MNHEY and CDR2 SVGAGI. The CDR3 sequence is 14 residues long. CDR3 region: CASSFAQGNDIQYF. CDR3 DNA sequence: TGTGCCAGCAGTTTTGCACAGGGTAATGACATTCAGTACTTC.

V gene TRBV4-2 combines with J gene TRBJ1-2; 7 positions match TRBD1. Germline trimming cut 0 bases from V and 2 bases from J; bases unmatched to any gene: 9. The CDR3 spans 17 residues. The germline V gene encodes CDR1 LGHNA and CDR2 YNFKEQ. This CDR3 is CASSQDFLAGGNYGYTF. For the CDR3, the DNA is TGTGCCAGCAGCCAAGATTTTTTGGCAGGGGGGAACTATGGCTACACCTTC.

This rearrangement joins TRBV18 to TRBJ2-7, with TRBD1 matching over 10 bases. This CDR3 has 16 residues. Germline CDR1 KGHSH, CDR2 LQKENI. After removal of 3 bases from V and 2 bases from J, the junction contained 7 bases not matched to a gene. The DNA of the CDR3 is TGTGCCAGCTCACCCAACCAGGGGACAGGGGCCTACGAGCAGTACTTC. It translates to CASSPNQGTGAYEQYF.

The count of this clone is one. The chain couples TRBV6-1 to TRBJ1-1; D is unclear. There are 14 residues in the CDR3. The germline V gene has CDR1 MNHNS and CDR2 SASEGT. V lost 8 bases and J 6 bases, leaving 19 bases between the germline ends. CDR3 in amino acids: CASSPRQAGPEAFF. The CDR3 region has the DNA TGTGCCAGCTCCCCTCGCCAAGCCGGGCCTGAAGCTTTCTTT.

This clone came up once. The V and J genes are TRBV2 and TRBJ1-5; 7 positions match TRBD1. This CDR3 contains 14 residues. Germline loops: CDR1 SNHLY, CDR2 FYNNEI. V lost 7 bases and J lost 7; bases outside the gene matches: 10. DNA for the CDR3: TGTGCCAGCACCTCTGGACAGGTTGTACAGCCCCAGCATTTT. It is translated as CASTSGQVVQPQHF.

The sample holds one count of this clone. The rearrangement links TRBV9 to TRBJ1-1; possibly TRBD1 for D (5 bases). Trimming took 4 bases from V and 8 from J, leaving 21 bases between them. Per germline, CDR1 SGDLS and CDR2 YYNGEE. The CDR3 extends over 15 amino acids. This CDR3 is CASSPGGTQIGEAFF. CDR3 nucleotide sequence: TGTGCCAGCAGCCCCGGAGGGACCCAAATTGGAGAAGCTTTCTTT.

The rearrangement links TRBV15 to TRBJ1-3; TRBD1 might be the D (5 bases). Germline CDR1 LNHNV, CDR2 YYDKDF (reference sequence). The germline V and J ends were trimmed by 3 bases and 0 bases, with 6 bases remaining between them. CDR3 length: 14 residues. The CDR3: CATSRGDSGNTIYF. Written as DNA, the CDR3 is TGTGCCACCAGCAGGGGGGACTCTGGAAACACCATATATTTT.

The gene calls are TRBV19 and TRBJ1-5; D is unresolved. CDR1 is LNHDA, CDR2 SQIVND, per germline (reference sequence). The CDR3 sequence is 15 residues long. The V end was cut by 5 bases, the J end by 0 bases, with 11 bases between. Written as DNA, the CDR3 is TGTGCCAGTAGTGTACTCGGGAATAGCAATCAGCCCCAGCATTTT. Its translation: CASSVLGNSNQPQHF.

The CDR3 here is CASTLGAGNTIYF. CDR3 bases: TGCGCCAGCACTCTAGGGGCTGGAAACACCATATATTTT. The rearrangement uses TRBV5-1 and TRBJ1-3, with D possibly TRBD1 on 5 matching bases. The CDR3 runs 13 residues. Germline V gene data show CDR1 as SGHRS and CDR2 as YFSETQ. V dropped 6 bases and J dropped 2 bases, with 9 bases sitting between them.

V usage is TRBV28 and J usage is TRBJ2-3, with 8 bases fitting TRBD1. Trimming at V came to 0 bases and at J to 2 bases, leaving 7 bases not matched to a gene. There are 17 residues in the CDR3. CDR1 and CDR2 (germline): MDHEN, SYDVKM. DNA of the CDR3: TGTGCCAGCAGTTTATGGGGGCGGACAGGGAACACAGATACGCAGTATTTT. Translated, it gives CASSLWGRTGNTDTQYF.